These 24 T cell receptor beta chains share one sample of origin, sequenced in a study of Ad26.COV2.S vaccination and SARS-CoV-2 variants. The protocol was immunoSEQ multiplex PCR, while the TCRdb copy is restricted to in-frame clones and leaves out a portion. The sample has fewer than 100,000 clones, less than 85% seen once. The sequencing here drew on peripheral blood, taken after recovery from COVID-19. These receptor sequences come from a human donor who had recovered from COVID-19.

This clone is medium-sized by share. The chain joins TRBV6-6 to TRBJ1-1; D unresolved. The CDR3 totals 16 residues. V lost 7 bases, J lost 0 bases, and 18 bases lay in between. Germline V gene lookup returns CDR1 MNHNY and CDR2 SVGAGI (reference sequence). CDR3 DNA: TGTGCCAGCACTCCCCTTGGGATGGAAATGAACACTGAAGCTTTCTTT. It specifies CASTPLGMEMNTEAFF.

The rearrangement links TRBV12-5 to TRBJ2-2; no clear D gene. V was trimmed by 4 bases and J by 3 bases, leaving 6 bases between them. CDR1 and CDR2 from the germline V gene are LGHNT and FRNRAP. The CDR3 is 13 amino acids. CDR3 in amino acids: CASGSRYTGELFF. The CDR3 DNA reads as TGTGCTAGTGGTTCCCGCTACACCGGGGAGCTGTTTTTT.

The CDR3 sequence is CSVRTGGMEAFF. For the CDR3, the DNA is TGCAGCGTTAGGACAGGGGGCATGGAAGCTTTCTTT. The chain recombines TRBV29-1 with TRBJ1-1; the match to TRBD1 covers 11 bases. The junction had 4 bases not matched to a gene; V was cut back by 5 bases and J by 8 bases. The CDR3 is 12 residues long. CDR1 and CDR2 (germline): SQVTM, ANQGSEA.

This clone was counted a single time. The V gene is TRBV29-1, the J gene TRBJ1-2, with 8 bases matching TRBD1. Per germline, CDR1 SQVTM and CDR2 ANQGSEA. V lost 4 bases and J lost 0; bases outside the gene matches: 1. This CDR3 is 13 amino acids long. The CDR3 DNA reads TGCAGCGTTGGACAGGGGACTAACTATGGCTACACCTTC. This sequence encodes CSVGQGTNYGYTF.

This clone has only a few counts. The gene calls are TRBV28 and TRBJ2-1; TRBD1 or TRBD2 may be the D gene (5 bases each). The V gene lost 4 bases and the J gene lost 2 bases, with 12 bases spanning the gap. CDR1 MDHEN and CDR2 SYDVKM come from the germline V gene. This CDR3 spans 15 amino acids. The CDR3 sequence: CASSSHMGAYNEQFF. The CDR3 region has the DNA TGTGCCAGCAGTTCACACATGGGGGCCTACAATGAGCAGTTCTTC.

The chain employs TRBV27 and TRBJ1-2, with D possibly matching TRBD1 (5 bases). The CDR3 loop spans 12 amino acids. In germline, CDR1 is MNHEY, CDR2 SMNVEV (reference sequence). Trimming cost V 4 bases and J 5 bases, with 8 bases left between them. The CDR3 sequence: CASSSSGYGYTF. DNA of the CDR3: TGTGCCAGCAGTTCCTCAGGGTATGGCTACACCTTC.

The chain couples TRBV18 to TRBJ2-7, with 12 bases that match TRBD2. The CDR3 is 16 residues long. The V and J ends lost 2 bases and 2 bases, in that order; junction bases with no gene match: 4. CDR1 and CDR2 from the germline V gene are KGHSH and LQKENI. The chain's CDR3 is CASSPTTSGRPYEQYF. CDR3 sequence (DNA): TGTGCCAGCTCACCAACCACTAGCGGGAGGCCCTACGAGCAGTACTTC.

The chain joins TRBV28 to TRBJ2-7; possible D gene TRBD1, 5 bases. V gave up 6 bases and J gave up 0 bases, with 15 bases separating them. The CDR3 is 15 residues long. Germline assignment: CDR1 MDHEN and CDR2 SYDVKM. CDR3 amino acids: CASSHRHLSSYEQYF. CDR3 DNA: TGTGCCAGCAGCCACAGGCACTTAAGCTCCTACGAGCAGTACTTC.

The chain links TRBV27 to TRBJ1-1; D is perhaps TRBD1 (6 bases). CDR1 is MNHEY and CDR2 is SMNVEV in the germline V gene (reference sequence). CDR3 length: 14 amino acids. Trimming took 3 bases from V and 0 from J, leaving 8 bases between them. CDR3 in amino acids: CASSFRGMNTEAFF. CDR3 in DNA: TGTGCCAGCAGTTTCAGGGGCATGAACACTGAAGCTTTCTTT.

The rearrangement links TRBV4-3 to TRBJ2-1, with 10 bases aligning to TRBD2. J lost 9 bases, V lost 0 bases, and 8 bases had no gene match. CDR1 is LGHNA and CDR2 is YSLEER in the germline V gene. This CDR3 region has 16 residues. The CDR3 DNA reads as TGCGCCAGCAGCCAAGACACAAGCGGGAGGGATTTTGAGCAGTTCTTC. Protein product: CASSQDTSGRDFEQFF.

The CDR3 loop reads CASSQCGASKDFDNEQFF. In DNA, the CDR3 is TGCGCCAGCAGTCAATGTGGGGCCTCGAAAGACTTCGACAATGAGCAGTTCTTC. V and J are TRBV23-1 and TRBJ2-1, with TRBD1 as a possible D gene (5 bases). TRBV23-1 qualifies as an ORF whose function is uncertain. CDR3 length: 18 amino acids. Trimming took off 1 base at V and 5 bases at J, with 21 bases between the two ends.

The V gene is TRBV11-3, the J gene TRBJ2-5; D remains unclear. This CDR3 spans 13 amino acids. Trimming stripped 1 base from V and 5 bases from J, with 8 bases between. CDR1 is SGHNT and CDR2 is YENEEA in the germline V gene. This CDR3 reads CASSLVWLETQYF. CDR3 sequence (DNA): TGTGCCAGCAGCTTAGTTTGGTTGGAGACCCAGTACTTC.

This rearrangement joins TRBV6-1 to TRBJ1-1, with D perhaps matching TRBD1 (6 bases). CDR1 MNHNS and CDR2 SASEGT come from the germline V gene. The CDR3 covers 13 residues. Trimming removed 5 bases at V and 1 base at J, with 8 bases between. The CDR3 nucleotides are TGTGCCAGCAGTCTGACAGGGAACACTGAAGCTTTCTTT. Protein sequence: CASSLTGNTEAFF.

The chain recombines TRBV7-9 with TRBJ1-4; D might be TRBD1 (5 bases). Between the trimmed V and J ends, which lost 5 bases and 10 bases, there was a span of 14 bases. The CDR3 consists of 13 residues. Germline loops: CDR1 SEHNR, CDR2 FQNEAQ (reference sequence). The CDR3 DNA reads TGTGCCAGCAGCCCCCCGCAGGGATTAAAACTGTTTTTT. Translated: CASSPPQGLKLFF.

The CDR3 loop is CASSPSGGETQYF. The CDR3 nucleotides read TGTGCCAGCAGTCCTTCCGGGGGGGAGACCCAGTACTTC. V usage is TRBV3-1 (or the pseudogene TRBV3-2) and J usage is TRBJ2-5, with 7 bases identical to TRBD2. The trim removed 6 bases at V and 5 bases at J, leaving 6 bases unmatched. CDR3 size: 13 residues. Germline CDR1 LGHDT, CDR2 YNNKEL (reference sequence).

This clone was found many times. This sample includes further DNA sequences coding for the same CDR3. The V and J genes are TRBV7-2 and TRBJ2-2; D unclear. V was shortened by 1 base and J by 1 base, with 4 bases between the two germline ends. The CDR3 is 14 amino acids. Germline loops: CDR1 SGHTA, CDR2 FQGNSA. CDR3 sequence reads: CASSLGLNTGELFF. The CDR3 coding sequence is TGTGCCAGCAGCTTAGGACTGAACACCGGGGAGCTGTTTTTT.

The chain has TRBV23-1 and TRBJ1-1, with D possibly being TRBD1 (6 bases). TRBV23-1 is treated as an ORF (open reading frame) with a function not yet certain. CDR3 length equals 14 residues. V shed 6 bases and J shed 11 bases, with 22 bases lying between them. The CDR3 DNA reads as TGCGCCAGCAGCCGTACTACGAAACAGGGAAGGGCTTTCTTT. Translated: CASSRTTKQGRAFF.

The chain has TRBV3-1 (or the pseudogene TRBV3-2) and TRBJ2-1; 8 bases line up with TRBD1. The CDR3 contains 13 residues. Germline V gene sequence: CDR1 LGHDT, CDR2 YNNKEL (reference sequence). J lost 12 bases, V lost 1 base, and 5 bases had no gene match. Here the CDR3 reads CASSQVAGGLQFF. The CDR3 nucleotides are TGTGCCAGCAGCCAAGTGGCAGGGGGCTTGCAGTTCTTC.

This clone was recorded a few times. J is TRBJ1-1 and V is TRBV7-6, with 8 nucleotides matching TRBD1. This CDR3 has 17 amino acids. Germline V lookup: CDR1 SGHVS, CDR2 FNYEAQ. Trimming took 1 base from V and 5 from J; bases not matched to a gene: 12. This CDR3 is CASSLGAEQGGDTEAFF. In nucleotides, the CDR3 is TGTGCCAGCAGCTTAGGGGCAGAACAGGGGGGAGATACTGAAGCTTTCTTT.

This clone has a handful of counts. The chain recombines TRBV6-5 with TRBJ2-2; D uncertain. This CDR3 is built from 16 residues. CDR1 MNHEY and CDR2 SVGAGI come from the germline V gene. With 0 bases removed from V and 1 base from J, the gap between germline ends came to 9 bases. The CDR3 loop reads CASSYSWELNTGELFF. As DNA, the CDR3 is TGTGCCAGCAGTTACTCGTGGGAACTGAACACCGGGGAGCTGTTTTTT.

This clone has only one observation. CDR3 bases: TGTGCCAGCAGCCAGACAGGGTTGGGCACTGAAGCTTTCTTT. It yields the protein CASSQTGLGTEAFF. The chain links TRBV3-1 (or the pseudogene TRBV3-2) to TRBJ1-1; the match to TRBD1 covers 7 bases. The length of the CDR3 is 14 residues. V was pared by 3 bases and J by 4 bases, with 5 bases of the junction left unmatched. In germline, CDR1 is LGHDT, CDR2 YNNKEL (reference sequence).

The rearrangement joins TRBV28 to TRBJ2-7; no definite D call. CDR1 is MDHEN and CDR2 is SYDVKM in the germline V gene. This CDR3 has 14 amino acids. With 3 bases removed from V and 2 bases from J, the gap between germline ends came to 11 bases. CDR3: CASSFDGEAYEQYF. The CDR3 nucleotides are TGTGCCAGCAGTTTTGATGGCGAAGCCTACGAGCAGTACTTC.

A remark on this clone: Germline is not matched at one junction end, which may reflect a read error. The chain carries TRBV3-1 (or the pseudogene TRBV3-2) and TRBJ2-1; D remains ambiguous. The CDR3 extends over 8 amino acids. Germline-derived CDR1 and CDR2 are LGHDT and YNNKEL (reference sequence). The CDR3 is CASSHWVF. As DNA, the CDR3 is TGTGCCAGCAGCCACTGGGTCTTC.

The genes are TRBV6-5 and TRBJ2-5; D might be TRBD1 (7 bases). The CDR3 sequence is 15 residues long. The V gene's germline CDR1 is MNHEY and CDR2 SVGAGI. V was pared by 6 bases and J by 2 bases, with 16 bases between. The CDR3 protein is CASSKRAGGQETQYF. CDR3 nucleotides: TGTGCCAGCAGCAAACGGGCAGGGGGGCAAGAGACCCAGTACTTC.